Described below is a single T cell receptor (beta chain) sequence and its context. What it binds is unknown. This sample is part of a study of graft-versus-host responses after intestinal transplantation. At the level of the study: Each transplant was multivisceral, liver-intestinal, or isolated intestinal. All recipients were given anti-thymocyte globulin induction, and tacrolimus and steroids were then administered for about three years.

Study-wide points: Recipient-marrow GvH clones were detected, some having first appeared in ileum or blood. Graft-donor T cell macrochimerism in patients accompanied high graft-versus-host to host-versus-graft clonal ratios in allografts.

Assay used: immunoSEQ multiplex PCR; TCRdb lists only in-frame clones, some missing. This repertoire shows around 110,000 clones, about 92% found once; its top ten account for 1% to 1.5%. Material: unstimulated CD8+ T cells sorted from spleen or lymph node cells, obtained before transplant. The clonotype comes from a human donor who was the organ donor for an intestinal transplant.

The CDR3 sequence: CSAPGRVEQYF. In DNA form, the CDR3 reads TGCAGTGCTCCAGGGAGAGTCGAGCAGTACTTC. The chain combines TRBV20-1 with TRBJ2-7; TRBD1 or TRBD2 may be the D gene (5 bases each). With 5 bases removed from V and 6 bases from J, the gap between germline ends came to 11 bases. This CDR3 region has 11 residues. From germline, CDR1 is DFQATT and CDR2 SNEGSKA (reference sequence).